What follows describes a single T cell receptor beta chain. The sample is drawn from a study of blood T cell repertoires in COVID-19. Overall study context: T cells, B-cell-depleted T cells, or PBMCs provided the cDNA or gDNA that served as material.

The length of the CDR3 is 18 residues. V trimming: 1 base; J trimming: 7 bases; junction bases outside the gene matches: 13. CDR1 and CDR2 (germline): WNHNN, SYGVQD (reference sequence). Assay: immunoSEQ multiplex PCR; the TCRdb copy retains only in-frame clones and omits some. This sample has about 260,000 clones, with 80% to 90% found just once. This sequence was found in a woman in her forties who had been exposed to COVID-19. The chain uses TRBV10-1 and TRBJ2-1; 10 bases match TRBD2. Material for sequencing was PBMCs or T cells enriched from blood (not recorded which). In DNA, the CDR3 is TGCGCCAGCAGTGAGTGTCCTAGCGGGAGTTGGCCTAGGAATGAGCAGTTCTTC. Translating it yields CASSECPSGSWPRNEQFF.